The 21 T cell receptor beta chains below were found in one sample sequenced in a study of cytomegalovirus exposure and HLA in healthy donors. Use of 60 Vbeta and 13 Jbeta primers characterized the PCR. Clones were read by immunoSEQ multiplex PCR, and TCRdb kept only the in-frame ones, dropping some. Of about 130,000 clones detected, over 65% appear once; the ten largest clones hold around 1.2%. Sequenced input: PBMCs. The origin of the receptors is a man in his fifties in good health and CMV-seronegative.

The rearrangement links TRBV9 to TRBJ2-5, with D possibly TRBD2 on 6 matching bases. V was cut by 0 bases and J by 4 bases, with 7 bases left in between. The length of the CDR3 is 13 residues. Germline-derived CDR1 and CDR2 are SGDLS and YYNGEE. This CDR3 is CASSVAGAETQYF. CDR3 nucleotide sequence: TGTGCCAGCAGCGTAGCGGGAGCAGAGACCCAGTACTTC.

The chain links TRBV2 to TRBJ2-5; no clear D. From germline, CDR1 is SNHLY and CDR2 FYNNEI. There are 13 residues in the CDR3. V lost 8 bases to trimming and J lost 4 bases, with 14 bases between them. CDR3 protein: CASPLEARETQYF. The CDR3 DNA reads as TGTGCCAGCCCATTGGAAGCGAGAGAGACCCAGTACTTC.

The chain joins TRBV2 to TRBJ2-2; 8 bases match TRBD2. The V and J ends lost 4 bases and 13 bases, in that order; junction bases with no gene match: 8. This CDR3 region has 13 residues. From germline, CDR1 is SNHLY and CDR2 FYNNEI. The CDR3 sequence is CASSGDPREGLFF. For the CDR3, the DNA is TGTGCCAGCAGTGGGGACCCTCGGGAGGGGCTGTTTTTT.

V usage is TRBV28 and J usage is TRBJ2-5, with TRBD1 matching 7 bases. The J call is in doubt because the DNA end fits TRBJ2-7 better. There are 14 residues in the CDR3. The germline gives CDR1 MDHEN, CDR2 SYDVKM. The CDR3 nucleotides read TGTGCCAGCAGCCGGGACAGCCCCTCCTACGAGCAGTACTTC. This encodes CASSRDSPSYEQYF.

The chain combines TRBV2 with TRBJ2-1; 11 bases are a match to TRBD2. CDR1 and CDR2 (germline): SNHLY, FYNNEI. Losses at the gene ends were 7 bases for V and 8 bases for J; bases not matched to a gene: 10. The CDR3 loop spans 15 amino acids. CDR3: CASTLLAGVGDEQFF. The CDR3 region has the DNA TGTGCCAGCACGTTACTAGCGGGAGTGGGGGATGAGCAGTTCTTC.

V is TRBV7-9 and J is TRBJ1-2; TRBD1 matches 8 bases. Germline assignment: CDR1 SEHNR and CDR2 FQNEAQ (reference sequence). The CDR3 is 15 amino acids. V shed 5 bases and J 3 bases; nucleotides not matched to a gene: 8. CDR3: CASSRDRGNHYGYTF. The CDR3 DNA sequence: TGTGCCAGCAGCCGAGACAGGGGAAATCACTATGGCTACACCTTC.

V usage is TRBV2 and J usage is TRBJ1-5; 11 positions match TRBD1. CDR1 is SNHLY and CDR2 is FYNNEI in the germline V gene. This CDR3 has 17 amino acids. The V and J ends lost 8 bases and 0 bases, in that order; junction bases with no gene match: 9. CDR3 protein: CASGGQGGVYSNQPQHF. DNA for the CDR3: TGTGCCAGCGGGGGACAGGGGGGGGTTTATAGCAATCAGCCCCAGCATTTT. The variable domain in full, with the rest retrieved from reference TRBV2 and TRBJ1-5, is EPEVTQTPSHQVTQMGQEVILRCVPISNHLYFYWYRQILGQKVEFLVSFYNNEISEKSEIFDDQFSVERPDGSNFTLKIRSTKLEDSAMYFCASGGQGGVYSNQPQHFGDGTRLSIL.

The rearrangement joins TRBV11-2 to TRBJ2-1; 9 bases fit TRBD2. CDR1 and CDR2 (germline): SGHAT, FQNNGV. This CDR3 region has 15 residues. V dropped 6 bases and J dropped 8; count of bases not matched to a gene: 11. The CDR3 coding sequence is TGTGCCAGCAGGACTATAGCGGGAGTTGGCTATGAGCAGTTCTTC. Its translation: CASRTIAGVGYEQFF.

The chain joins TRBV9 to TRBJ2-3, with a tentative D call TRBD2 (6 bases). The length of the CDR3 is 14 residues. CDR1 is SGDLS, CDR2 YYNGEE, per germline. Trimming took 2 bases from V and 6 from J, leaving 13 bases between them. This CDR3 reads CASSVVGGSDTQYF. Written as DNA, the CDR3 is TGTGCCAGCAGCGTCGTCGGGGGTTCGGATACGCAGTATTTT.

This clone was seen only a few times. CDR3 DNA: TGCGCCAGCAGCTTGGAAGGAGATGGCACAGATACGCAGTATTTT. Protein: CASSLEGDGTDTQYF. The V and J genes are TRBV5-1 and TRBJ2-3; D gene unclear. V shed 0 bases and J shed 1 base, with 9 bases lying between them. CDR1 SGHRS and CDR2 YFSETQ come from the germline V gene. The CDR3 contains 15 residues.

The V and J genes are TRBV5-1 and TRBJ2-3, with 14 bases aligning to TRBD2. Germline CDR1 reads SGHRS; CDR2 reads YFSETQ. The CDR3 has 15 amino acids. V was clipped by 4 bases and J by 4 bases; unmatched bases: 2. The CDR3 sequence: CASSRLAGGSDTQYF. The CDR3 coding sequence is TGCGCCAGCAGCCGACTAGCGGGAGGGTCAGATACGCAGTATTTT.

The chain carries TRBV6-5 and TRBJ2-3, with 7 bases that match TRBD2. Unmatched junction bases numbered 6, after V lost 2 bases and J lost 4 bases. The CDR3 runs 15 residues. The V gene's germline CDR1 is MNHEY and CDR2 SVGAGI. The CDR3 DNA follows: TGTGCCAGCAGTTACGGGAGGGCCGGGGCAGATACGCAGTATTTT. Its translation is CASSYGRAGADTQYF.

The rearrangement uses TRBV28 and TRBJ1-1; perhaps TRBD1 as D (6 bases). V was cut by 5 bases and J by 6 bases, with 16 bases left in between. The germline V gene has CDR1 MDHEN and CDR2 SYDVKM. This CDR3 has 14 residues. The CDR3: CASSGQSGVAEAFF. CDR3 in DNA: TGTGCCAGCAGTGGACAGTCGGGCGTCGCTGAAGCTTTCTTT.

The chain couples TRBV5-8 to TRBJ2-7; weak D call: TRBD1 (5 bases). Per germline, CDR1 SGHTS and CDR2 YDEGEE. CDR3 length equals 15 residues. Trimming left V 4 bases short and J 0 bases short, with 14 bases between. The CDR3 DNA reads TGTGCCAGCAGCCTTCAGGGTCGAAGCTCCTACGAGCAGTACTTC. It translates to CASSLQGRSSYEQYF.

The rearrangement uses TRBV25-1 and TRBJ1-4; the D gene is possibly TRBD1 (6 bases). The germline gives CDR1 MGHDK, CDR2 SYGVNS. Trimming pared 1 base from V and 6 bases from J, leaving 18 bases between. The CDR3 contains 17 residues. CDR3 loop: CASSESGRWTEYEKLFF. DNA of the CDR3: TGTGCCAGCAGTGAATCAGGGCGGTGGACAGAGTATGAAAAACTGTTTTTT.

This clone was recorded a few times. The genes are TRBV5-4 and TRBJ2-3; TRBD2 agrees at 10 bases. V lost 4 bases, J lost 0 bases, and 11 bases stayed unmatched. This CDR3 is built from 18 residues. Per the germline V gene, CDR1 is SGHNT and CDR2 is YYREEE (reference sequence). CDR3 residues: CASSASGRAITSTDTQYF. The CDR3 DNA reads TGTGCCAGCAGCGCCAGCGGGAGGGCCATCACTAGCACAGATACGCAGTATTTT.

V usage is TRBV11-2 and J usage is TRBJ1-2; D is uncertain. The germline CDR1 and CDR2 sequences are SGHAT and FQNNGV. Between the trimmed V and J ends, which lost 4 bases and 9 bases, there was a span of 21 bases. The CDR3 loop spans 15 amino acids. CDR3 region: CASSSGGRGAHSYTF. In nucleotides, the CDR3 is TGTGCCAGCAGCTCGGGAGGACGGGGTGCCCACAGCTACACCTTC.

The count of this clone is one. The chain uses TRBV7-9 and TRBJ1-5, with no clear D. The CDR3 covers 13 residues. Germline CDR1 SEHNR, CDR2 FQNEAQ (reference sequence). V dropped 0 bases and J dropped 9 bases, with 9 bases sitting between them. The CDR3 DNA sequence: TGTGCCAGCAGCTTAGCGGAGCGATCGCCCCAGCATTTT. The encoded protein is CASSLAERSPQHF.

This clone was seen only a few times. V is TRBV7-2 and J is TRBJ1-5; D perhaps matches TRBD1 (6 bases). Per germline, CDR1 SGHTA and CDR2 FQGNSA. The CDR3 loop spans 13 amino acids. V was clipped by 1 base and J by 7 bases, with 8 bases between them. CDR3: CASSLDREQPQHF. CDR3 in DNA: TGTGCCAGCAGCTTAGACAGGGAACAGCCCCAGCATTTT. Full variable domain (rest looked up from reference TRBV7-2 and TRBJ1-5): GAGVSQSPSNKVTEKGKDVELRCDPISGHTALYWYRQSLGQGLEFLIYFQGNSAPDKSGLPSDRFSAERTGGSVSTLTIQRTQQEDSAVYLCASSLDREQPQHFGDGTRLSIL.

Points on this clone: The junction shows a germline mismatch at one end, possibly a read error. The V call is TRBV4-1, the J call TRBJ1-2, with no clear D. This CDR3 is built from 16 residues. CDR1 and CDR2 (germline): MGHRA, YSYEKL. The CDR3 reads CASSQDPVSTNYGYNF. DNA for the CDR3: TGCGCCAGCAGCCAAGATCCGGTCAGCACTAACTATGGCTACAACTTC.

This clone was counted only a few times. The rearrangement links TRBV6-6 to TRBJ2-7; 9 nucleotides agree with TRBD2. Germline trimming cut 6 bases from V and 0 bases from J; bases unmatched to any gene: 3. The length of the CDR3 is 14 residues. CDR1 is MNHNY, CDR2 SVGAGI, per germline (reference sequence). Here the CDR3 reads CASSRLADSYEQYF. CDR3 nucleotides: TGTGCCAGCAGCAGACTAGCGGACTCCTACGAGCAGTACTTC.